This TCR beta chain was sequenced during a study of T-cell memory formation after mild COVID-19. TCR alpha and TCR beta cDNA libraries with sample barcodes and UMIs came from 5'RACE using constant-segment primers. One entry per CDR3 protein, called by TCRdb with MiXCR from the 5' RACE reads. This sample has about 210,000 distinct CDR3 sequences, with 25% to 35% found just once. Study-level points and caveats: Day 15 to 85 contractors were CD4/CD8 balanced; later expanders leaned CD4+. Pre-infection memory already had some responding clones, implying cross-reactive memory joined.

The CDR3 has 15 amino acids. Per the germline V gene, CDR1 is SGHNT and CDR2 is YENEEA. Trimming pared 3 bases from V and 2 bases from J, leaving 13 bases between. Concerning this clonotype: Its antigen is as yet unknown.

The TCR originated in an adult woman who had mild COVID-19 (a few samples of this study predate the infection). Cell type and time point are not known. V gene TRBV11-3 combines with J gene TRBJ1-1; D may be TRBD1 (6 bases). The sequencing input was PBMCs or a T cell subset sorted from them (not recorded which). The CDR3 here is CASSFGDRFNTEAFF. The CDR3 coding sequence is TGTGCCAGCAGCTTTGGAGACAGGTTTAACACTGAAGCTTTCTTT.